This is a list of T cell receptor beta chains from one sample in a study of blood T cell repertoires in COVID-19. Assay: immunoSEQ multiplex PCR; the TCRdb copy retains only in-frame clones and omits some. The repertoire has under 300,000 clones, 88% of them found once; the top ten carry 2.5%. Sequenced material: PBMCs or T cells enriched from blood (not recorded which). Receptors were obtained from a woman in her thirties or forties with acute COVID-19. The CDR3 runs from the conserved cysteine through the conserved F or W. Fields, in order: D gene, clone size, V gene, J gene, CDR3 protein, CDR3 DNA. A D gene is named only where the DNA matches it firmly. Clone sizes are given selectively: once, few, many, or a class where the clone is expanded.

D gene: .; clone size: .; V gene: TRBV5-4; J gene: TRBJ1-2; CDR3 protein: CASSLELYSTNYGYTF; CDR3 DNA: TGTGCCAGCAGCTTGGAGCTGTATAGCACTAACTATGGCTACACCTTC
D gene: TRBD1; clone size: .; V gene: TRBV18; J gene: TRBJ1-5; CDR3 protein: CASSPRTGPGNQPQHF; CDR3 DNA: TGTGCCAGCTCACCCCGGACAGGGCCAGGCAATCAGCCCCAGCATTTT
D gene: TRBD2; clone size: .; V gene: TRBV3-1/TRBV3-2; J gene: TRBJ2-3; CDR3 protein: CASSLHPSGLAGAGTDTQYF; CDR3 DNA: TGTGCCAGCAGCCTGCACCCGTCGGGACTAGCGGGAGCGGGCACAGATACGCAGTATTTT
D gene: TRBD2; clone size: .; V gene: TRBV5-1; J gene: TRBJ2-3; CDR3 protein: CASSLGLAGVTDTQYF; CDR3 DNA: TGCGCCAGCAGCTTAGGACTAGCGGGGGTGACAGATACGCAGTATTTT
D gene: TRBD1; clone size: once; V gene: TRBV10-2; J gene: TRBJ1-4; CDR3 protein: CASSTGVQEKLFF; CDR3 DNA: TGCGCCAGCTCGACAGGGGTACAGGAAAAACTGTTTTTT
D gene: .; clone size: .; V gene: TRBV2; J gene: TRBJ2-2; CDR3 protein: CASTVTGNTGELFF; CDR3 DNA: TGTGCCAGCACCGTGACAGGGAACACCGGGGAGCTGTTTTTT
D gene: .; clone size: .; V gene: TRBV29-1; J gene: TRBJ2-5; CDR3 protein: CSVEGIRQGETQYF; CDR3 DNA: TGCAGCGTTGAAGGGATCAGGCAAGGAGAGACCCAGTACTTC
D gene: TRBD2; clone size: once; V gene: TRBV9; J gene: TRBJ2-3; CDR3 protein: CASTASGRAWDTQYF; CDR3 DNA: TGTGCCAGCACCGCTAGCGGGAGGGCCTGGGATACGCAGTATTTT
D gene: .; clone size: .; V gene: TRBV28; J gene: TRBJ1-1; CDR3 protein: CASSSHARRNTEAFF; CDR3 DNA: TGTGCCAGCAGTTCCCACGCGAGAAGAAACACTGAAGCTTTCTTT
D gene: TRBD2; clone size: .; V gene: TRBV10-3; J gene: TRBJ2-2; CDR3 protein: CAISESASGTGELFF; CDR3 DNA: TGTGCCATCAGTGAGTCGGCTAGCGGCACCGGGGAGCTGTTTTTT
D gene: .; clone size: .; V gene: TRBV5-4; J gene: TRBJ1-6; CDR3 protein: CASSLDGERNSPLHF; CDR3 DNA: TGTGCCAGCAGCTTGGACGGGGAAAGGAATTCACCCCTCCACTTT
D gene: TRBD2; clone size: .; V gene: TRBV4-2; J gene: TRBJ2-7; CDR3 protein: CASSQDGTSDTAYEQYF; CDR3 DNA: TGTGCCAGCAGCCAAGACGGGACTAGCGATACGGCCTACGAGCAGTACTTC
D gene: TRBD1; clone size: .; V gene: TRBV7-2; J gene: TRBJ1-5; CDR3 protein: CASSSQQGIPQHF; CDR3 DNA: TGTGCCAGCAGCTCCCAACAGGGGATTCCCCAGCATTTT
D gene: .; clone size: .; V gene: TRBV6-1; J gene: TRBJ2-5; CDR3 protein: CASSEGRRGAKETQYF; CDR3 DNA: TGTGCCAGCAGTGAAGGCCGTCGGGGGGCGAAGGAGACCCAGTACTTC
D gene: TRBD1; clone size: .; V gene: TRBV5-3; J gene: TRBJ2-5; CDR3 protein: CARSLSRGETQYF; CDR3 DNA: TGTGCCAGAAGCTTGAGCAGGGGGGAGACCCAGTACTTC
D gene: .; clone size: .; V gene: TRBV6-2/TRBV6-3; J gene: TRBJ2-1; CDR3 protein: CASSYEVGLKLQFF; CDR3 DNA: TGTGCCAGCAGTTACGAAGTCGGACTGAAACTGCAGTTCTTC
D gene: .; clone size: .; V gene: TRBV30; J gene: TRBJ2-3; CDR3 protein: CAWSAIGDGKYF; CDR3 DNA: TGTGCCTGGAGTGCGATAGGAGACGGGAAATATTTT
D gene: .; clone size: .; V gene: TRBV2; J gene: TRBJ1-4; CDR3 protein: CASSRRLEKLFF; CDR3 DNA: TGTGCCAGCAGTCGGAGGTTAGAAAAACTGTTTTTT
D gene: .; clone size: .; V gene: TRBV5-1; J gene: TRBJ1-3; CDR3 protein: CASSLARLTSAGNTIYF; CDR3 DNA: TGCGCCAGCAGCTTGGCCCGCCTGACATCGGCTGGAAACACCATATATTTT
D gene: TRBD1; clone size: .; V gene: TRBV5-1; J gene: TRBJ2-2; CDR3 protein: CASSLGTVLVMNTGELFF; CDR3 DNA: TGCGCCAGCAGCCTCGGGACAGTCCTAGTTATGAACACCGGGGAGCTGTTTTTT
D gene: .; clone size: .; V gene: TRBV20-1; J gene: TRBJ2-3; CDR3 protein: CSARSQHTQYF; CDR3 DNA: TGCAGTGCTAGAAGCCAACATACGCAGTATTTT
D gene: .; clone size: .; V gene: TRBV5-4; J gene: TRBJ1-1; CDR3 protein: CASSLAGVGTEAFF; CDR3 DNA: TGTGCCAGCAGCTTGGCAGGGGTGGGCACTGAAGCTTTCTTT
D gene: TRBD1; clone size: .; V gene: TRBV4-2; J gene: TRBJ1-6; CDR3 protein: CASSQDWGRTGVNSPLHF; CDR3 DNA: TGTGCCAGCAGCCAAGATTGGGGCCGGACAGGAGTTAATTCACCCCTCCACTTT
D gene: .; clone size: .; V gene: TRBV10-3; J gene: TRBJ1-6; CDR3 protein: CAISTGTDSPLHF; CDR3 DNA: TGTGCCATCAGTACAGGGACCGATTCACCCCTCCACTTT
D gene: TRBD1; clone size: once; V gene: TRBV6-5; J gene: TRBJ1-2; CDR3 protein: CASTYGTGGFGGYTF; CDR3 DNA: TGTGCCAGCACTTATGGGACAGGGGGCTTTGGGGGCTACACCTTC
D gene: .; clone size: .; V gene: TRBV10-3; J gene: TRBJ2-1; CDR3 protein: CAISSQGYNEQFF; CDR3 DNA: TGTGCCATCAGTTCTCAGGGCTACAATGAGCAGTTCTTC
D gene: .; clone size: .; V gene: TRBV12-3/TRBV12-4; J gene: TRBJ1-3; CDR3 protein: CASSLDGRNTIYF; CDR3 DNA: TGTGCCAGCAGTTTAGACGGTCGAAACACCATATATTTT
D gene: TRBD1; clone size: .; V gene: TRBV5-6; J gene: TRBJ2-1; CDR3 protein: CASSHRGLRNEQFF; CDR3 DNA: TGTGCCAGCAGCCACAGGGGGTTGAGAAATGAGCAGTTCTTC
D gene: .; clone size: once; V gene: TRBV18; J gene: TRBJ2-1; CDR3 protein: CASSVQGVALYNEQFF; CDR3 DNA: TGTGCCAGCTCAGTACAGGGTGTGGCACTCTACAATGAGCAGTTCTTC
D gene: .; clone size: .; V gene: TRBV2; J gene: TRBJ1-3; CDR3 protein: CASSASRGSGNTIYF; CDR3 DNA: TGTGCCAGCAGTGCCTCCAGGGGCTCTGGAAACACCATATATTTT
D gene: .; clone size: .; V gene: TRBV27; J gene: TRBJ2-2; CDR3 protein: CASSLSAAGELFF; CDR3 DNA: TGTGCCAGCAGTTTATCGGCGGCCGGGGAGCTGTTTTTT
D gene: TRBD2; clone size: .; V gene: TRBV11-2; J gene: TRBJ2-1; CDR3 protein: CASSSSGRAGNEQFF; CDR3 DNA: TGTGCCAGCAGTTCTAGCGGGAGGGCAGGAAATGAGCAGTTCTTC
D gene: .; clone size: .; V gene: TRBV30; J gene: TRBJ2-4; CDR3 protein: CAWSEGVPKNIQYF; CDR3 DNA: TGTGCCTGGAGTGAAGGGGTTCCCAAAAACATTCAGTACTTC
D gene: TRBD1; clone size: .; V gene: TRBV7-9; J gene: TRBJ1-6; CDR3 protein: CASSPSDRGNSPLHF; CDR3 DNA: TGTGCCAGCAGCCCTTCGGACAGGGGAAATTCACCCCTCCACTTT
D gene: .; clone size: .; V gene: TRBV5-1; J gene: TRBJ2-5; CDR3 protein: CASSLARWQETQYF; CDR3 DNA: TGCGCCAGCAGCTTGGCTAGATGGCAAGAGACCCAGTACTTC
D gene: .; clone size: .; V gene: TRBV9; J gene: TRBJ1-2; CDR3 protein: CASSVEGAGWRGYTF; CDR3 DNA: TGTGCCAGCAGCGTAGAAGGCGCTGGGTGGAGAGGCTACACCTTC
D gene: .; clone size: .; V gene: TRBV5-1; J gene: TRBJ2-2; CDR3 protein: CASSFSLNGELFF; CDR3 DNA: TGCGCCAGCAGCTTTTCCCTTAACGGGGAGCTGTTTTTT
D gene: .; clone size: .; V gene: TRBV5-6; J gene: TRBJ2-7; CDR3 protein: CASSRYGGEQYF; CDR3 DNA: TGTGCCAGCAGCCGATACGGAGGCGAGCAGTACTTC
D gene: .; clone size: .; V gene: TRBV5-4; J gene: TRBJ1-1; CDR3 protein: CASSLTTKNTEAFF; CDR3 DNA: TGTGCCAGCAGCTTGACCACAAAGAACACTGAAGCTTTCTTT
D gene: .; clone size: once; V gene: TRBV2; J gene: TRBJ2-1; CDR3 protein: CASRAGTYSYNEQFF; CDR3 DNA: TGTGCCAGCAGGGCCGGGACTTACTCCTACAATGAGCAGTTCTTC
D gene: .; clone size: .; V gene: TRBV5-5; J gene: TRBJ1-1; CDR3 protein: CASSLTGTTEAFF; CDR3 DNA: TGTGCCAGCAGCTTGACAGGGACCACTGAAGCTTTCTTT
D gene: .; clone size: once; V gene: TRBV11-2; J gene: TRBJ1-1; CDR3 protein: CASSFRAEAFF; CDR3 DNA: TGTGCCAGCAGCTTTCGAGCTGAAGCTTTCTTT